What follows are 13 T cell receptor beta chains derived from one specimen sequenced in a study of regulatory T cells in long-lasting Graves disease. Specified time point: newly diagnosed GD, antithyroid drugs for less than 3 months. Following extraction of RNA from PBMCs, that RNA was used to make the TCR library. With iRepertoire HTBI primers and Arm-PCR of CDR3 regions, TCR beta libraries were built. TCRdb recomputed calls from the multiplex PCR reads with MiXCR, one row per CDR3 protein. The repertoire holds about 540,000 distinct CDR3 sequences, with approximately 15% as singletons. These same records also appear under a second study, on T cells in Graves' hyperthyroidism and ophthalmopathy.

Here the sequenced sample was peripheral blood mononuclear cells (PBMCs), taken at new diagnosis, from a patient treated with antithyroid drugs. These receptors all come from a man aged 30 to 39 with Graves disease.

This clonotype occurred a few times. Germline and junction disagree at one end, which may indicate a read error. This chain joins TRBV20-1 and TRBJ2-7; either TRBD1 or TRBD2 may supply D (5 bases each). The CDR3 is made up of 12 amino acids. Germline CDR1 reads DFQATT; CDR2 reads SNEGSKA (reference sequence). CDR3 residues: CSTRVREYEQYF. The CDR3 bases are TGCAGTACTAGGGTCAGGGAATACGAGCAGTACTTC.

This clonotype was recorded at least ten times. V and J are TRBV19 and TRBJ2-1, with 9 bases that match TRBD2. J lost 5 bases, V lost 7 bases, and 9 bases had no gene match. The CDR3 length is 15 residues. The V gene's germline CDR1 is LNHDA and CDR2 SQIVND (reference sequence). In DNA form, the CDR3 reads TGTGCCAGTACCCCCACAGCGGGAGGCCACAATGAGCAGTTCTTC. This codes for CASTPTAGGHNEQFF.

In this sample, this clonotype turned up many times. The V call is TRBV20-1, the J call TRBJ2-3, with D perhaps being TRBD1 or TRBD2 (6 bases each). The germline gives CDR1 DFQATT, CDR2 SNEGSKA (reference sequence). V was clipped by 2 bases and J by 3 bases, with 21 bases between them. This CDR3 spans 17 amino acids. CDR3 in DNA: TGCAGTGCTAGACCGATTCCGGGACACGGGGGAACAGATACGCAGTATTTT. Its protein is CSARPIPGHGGTDTQYF.

There are a few counts of this clonotype. The chain combines TRBV5-4 with TRBJ2-1, with 9 bases lining up with TRBD2. The CDR3 is 14 residues long. The V segment lost 6 bases and the J segment 6 bases; nucleotides outside the gene matches: 7. Germline V gene sequence: CDR1 SGHNT, CDR2 YYREEE (reference sequence). CDR3 in DNA: TGTGCCAGCACCTTCGGACTAGCGAGCAATGAGCAGTTCTTC. It specifies CASTFGLASNEQFF.

This clonotype was observed at least ten times. The chain joins TRBV7-8 to TRBJ2-1, with 16 bases that match TRBD2. Per germline, CDR1 SGHVS and CDR2 FQNEAQ. The CDR3 loop spans 15 amino acids. With V trimmed by 3 bases and J by 10 bases, 3 bases remained unmatched. The CDR3 spells CASSFGTSGRDEQFF. CDR3 coding DNA: TGTGCCAGCAGCTTTGGGACTAGCGGGAGGGACGAGCAGTTCTTC.

The V and J genes are TRBV3-1 and TRBJ2-7; 8 nucleotides line up with TRBD1. J gave up 2 bases and V 0 bases, and 3 bases lay outside the gene matches. Germline loops: CDR1 LGHDT, CDR2 YNNKEL (reference sequence). The CDR3 extends over 15 amino acids. CDR3 in DNA: TGTGCCAGCAGCCAAGAGGACAGGGCCCCCTACGAGCAGTACTTC. Amino acids: CASSQEDRAPYEQYF.

This clonotype showed up many times. The V gene is TRBV27, the J gene TRBJ2-1; 9 bases agree with TRBD1. Germline values: CDR1 MNHEY, CDR2 SMNVEV (reference sequence). CDR3 length equals 15 residues. After removal of 8 bases from V and 9 bases from J, the junction contained 14 bases not matched to a gene. The CDR3: CASHEGQGGGGEQFF. DNA of the CDR3: TGTGCCAGCCATGAGGGACAGGGTGGTGGCGGTGAGCAGTTCTTC.

The J gene is TRBJ2-7, the V gene TRBV29-1; D gene uncertain. V was pared by 5 bases and J by 2 bases, with 7 bases between. Germline V gene sequence: CDR1 SQVTM, CDR2 ANQGSEA. The CDR3 length is 11 residues. CDR3 bases: TGCAGCGTTCGAATAACCTACGAGCAGTACTTC. Protein: CSVRITYEQYF.

In this sample, this clonotype turned up many times. The germline gene is not matched at one end of the junction; a read error may be the cause. This chain links TRBV5-1 with TRBJ1-1, with D hard to call. This CDR3 has 14 amino acids. CDR1 and CDR2 (germline): SGHRS, YFSETQ. CDR3 sequence reads: CASSLGSVNTEAFF. The CDR3 DNA is TGTGCCAGCAGCTTAGGTTCAGTGAACACTGAAGCTTTCTTT. Full variable domain (outside the CDR3, taken from reference TRBV5-1 and TRBJ1-1): KAGVTQTPRYLIKTRGQQVTLSCSPISGHRSVSWYQQTPGQGLQFLFEYFSETQRNKGNFPGRFSGRQFSNSRSEMNVSTLELGDSALYLCASSLGSVNTEAFFGQGTRLTVV.

This clonotype was seen ten or more times. The chain joins TRBV2 to TRBJ2-2; D is uncertain. The CDR3 covers 12 residues. The V end was cut by 7 bases, the J end by 6 bases, with 9 bases between. Looked up from germline, CDR1 is SNHLY and CDR2 is FYNNEI. The CDR3 loop is CASKIEAGELFF. CDR3 bases: TGTGCCAGCAAGATCGAGGCCGGGGAGCTGTTTTTT.

V and J are TRBV2 and TRBJ1-3, with D unclear. The CDR3 is made up of 18 amino acids. Trimming shortened V by 3 bases and J by 0 bases, and 18 bases separated the two germline ends. Germline lookup yields CDR1 SNHLY and CDR2 FYNNEI. Here the CDR3 DNA reads TGTGCCAGCAGTGACTGGGATTCGACGGTCCTCTCTGGAAACACCATATATTTT. Translating it yields CASSDWDSTVLSGNTIYF.

In its sample, this clonotype was seen many times. J is TRBJ2-5 and V is TRBV11-2; TRBD2 matches at 7 bases. The germline V gene has CDR1 SGHAT and CDR2 FQNNGV. V lost 3 bases, J lost 4 bases, and 5 bases stayed unmatched. This CDR3 comprises 14 residues. CDR3 nucleotide sequence: TGTGCCAGCAGCTTTAGACTAGCCGGAGAGACCCAGTACTTC. Translating gives CASSFRLAGETQYF.

This clonotype was seen many times. The chain carries TRBV11-2 and TRBJ1-5, with no clear D. V lost 0 bases to trimming and J lost 9 bases, with 9 bases between them. This CDR3 has 13 residues. The germline CDR1 and CDR2 sequences are SGHAT and FQNNGV. This CDR3 is CASSLDPGRPQHF. CDR3 in DNA: TGTGCCAGCAGCTTAGACCCGGGGAGGCCCCAGCATTTT.